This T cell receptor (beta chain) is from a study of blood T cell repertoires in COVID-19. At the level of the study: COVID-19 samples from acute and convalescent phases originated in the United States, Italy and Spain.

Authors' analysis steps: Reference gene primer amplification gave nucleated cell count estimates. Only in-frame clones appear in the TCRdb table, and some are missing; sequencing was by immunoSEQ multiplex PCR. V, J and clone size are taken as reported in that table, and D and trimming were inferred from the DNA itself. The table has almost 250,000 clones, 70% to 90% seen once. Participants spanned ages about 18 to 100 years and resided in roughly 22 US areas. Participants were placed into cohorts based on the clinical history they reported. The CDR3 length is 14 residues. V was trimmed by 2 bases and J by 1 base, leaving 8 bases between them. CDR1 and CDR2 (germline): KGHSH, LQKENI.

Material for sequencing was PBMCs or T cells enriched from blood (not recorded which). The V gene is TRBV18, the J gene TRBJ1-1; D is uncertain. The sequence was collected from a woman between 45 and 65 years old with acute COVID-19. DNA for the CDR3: TGTGCCAGCTCACCAGCGGGGTCGAACACTGAAGCTTTCTTT. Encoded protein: CASSPAGSNTEAFF.